This T cell receptor beta chain derives from a study of graft-versus-host responses after intestinal transplantation. Germline V gene data show CDR1 as LGHNA and CDR2 as YNFKEQ. V was pared by 0 bases and J by 7 bases, with 10 bases between. The CDR3 contains 14 residues. This clone was recorded once. Libraries were prepared by immunoSEQ multiplex PCR; TCRdb keeps only in-frame clonotypes and omits some of them. The sample consists of about 45,000 clones, about 91% of them appearing once. The TCR sequence derives from a human patient who received an intestinal transplant, so some T cells may come from the graft donor. The rearrangement joins TRBV4-2 to TRBJ2-1; D ambiguous. The source material was PBMCs, sampled 524 days after transplant. The CDR3 reads CASSQDRQRNEQFF. The CDR3 DNA reads TGTGCCAGCAGCCAAGACCGGCAGCGAAATGAGCAGTTCTTC.